The 13 T cell receptor beta chains below come from one sample, sequenced in a study of blood T cell repertoires in COVID-19. Repertoires were generated with immunoSEQ multiplex PCR, while TCRdb's copy carries only in-frame clones and drops some. The table includes 200,000 to 250,000 clones, more than 70% detected once. The sample taken for sequencing was PBMCs or T cells enriched from blood (not recorded which). These TCRs come from a man in his thirties or forties with acute COVID-19.

The genes are TRBV11-2 and TRBJ1-4; D is undetermined. The CDR3 extends over 14 amino acids. Germline CDR1 SGHAT, CDR2 FQNNGV. V was pared by 5 bases and J by 7 bases, with 14 bases between. CDR3 sequence: CASSLRMEGEKLFF. In nucleotides, the CDR3 is TGTGCCAGCAGCCTCCGGATGGAGGGTGAAAAACTGTTTTTT.

The chain joins TRBV2 to TRBJ1-1; perhaps TRBD1 as D (6 bases). Germline V gene sequence: CDR1 SNHLY, CDR2 FYNNEI. This CDR3 spans 14 amino acids. V shed 10 bases and J shed 1 base, with 16 bases lying between them. The CDR3 loop is CATRGGGWNTEAFF. Here the CDR3 DNA reads TGTGCCACCCGAGGTGGGGGCTGGAACACTGAAGCTTTCTTT.

This clone was counted only a few times. The chain couples TRBV14 to TRBJ2-3; 12 bases agree with TRBD2. The junction had 7 bases not matched to a gene; V was cut back by 3 bases and J by 0 bases. The V gene's germline CDR1 is SGHDN and CDR2 FVKESK. The CDR3 has 18 residues. The CDR3 DNA reads as TGTGCCAGCAGCCAGACTAGCGGGGGCCCATTTAGCACAGATACGCAGTATTTT. Its protein product is CASSQTSGGPFSTDTQYF.

This sequence joins TRBV5-1 and TRBJ1-2, with D maybe TRBD1 (5 bases). Germline CDR1 and CDR2: SGHRS and YFSETQ. V dropped 6 bases and J dropped 4 bases, with 19 bases sitting between them. The CDR3 totals 15 residues. CDR3 nucleotide sequence: TGCGCCAGCACCAATGGCGGGGGGTATGGCTATGGCTACACCTTC. Translating it yields CASTNGGGYGYGYTF.

The chain employs TRBV4-2 and TRBJ2-6, with 7 nucleotides matching TRBD1. Losses at the gene ends were 1 base for V and 4 bases for J; bases not matched to a gene: 1. Germline CDR1 is LGHNA and CDR2 is YNFKEQ. This CDR3 is built from 15 residues. CDR3 amino acids: CASSQATGGANVLTF. The DNA for the CDR3 is TGTGCCAGCAGCCAAGCGACAGGGGGGGCCAACGTCCTGACTTTC.

Here the CDR3 reads CASRSAGANTIYF. The CDR3 DNA follows: TGTGCCAGCAGGTCCGCGGGGGCAAACACCATATATTTT. The chain combines TRBV6-5 with TRBJ1-3; D is possibly TRBD1 (6 bases). Germline V gives CDR1 MNHEY, CDR2 SVGAGI. The CDR3 consists of 13 residues. Trimming took 6 bases from V and 6 from J, leaving 12 bases between them.

V and J are TRBV9 and TRBJ2-5; 9 nucleotides agree with TRBD1. The V gene's germline CDR1 is SGDLS and CDR2 YYNGEE. The CDR3 consists of 16 residues. V shed 3 bases, J shed 2 bases, and the junction held 8 bases outside the gene matches. The CDR3, as DNA: TGTGCCAGCAGCGCAGGACAGGGGTGGCGACAAGAGACCCAGTACTTC. This encodes CASSAGQGWRQETQYF.

The CDR3 DNA sequence: TGTGCCAGCAGCTTAACGACAAGGGGACACGCGATAGACGCAGATACGCAGTATTTT. It translates to CASSLTTRGHAIDADTQYF. The J gene is TRBJ2-3, the V gene TRBV7-9, with D perhaps TRBD1 (6 bases). Germline loops: CDR1 SEHNR, CDR2 FQNEAQ (reference sequence). V dropped 2 bases and J dropped 4 bases, with 25 bases sitting between them. The CDR3 spans 19 residues.

This clone was recorded only once. J is TRBJ1-1 and V is TRBV19; D gene ambiguous. Trimming cost V 6 bases and J 2 bases, with 4 bases left between them. Germline assignment: CDR1 LNHDA and CDR2 SQIVND (reference sequence). The CDR3 length is 11 residues. The CDR3 region is CASRRNTEAFF. The CDR3 nucleotides are TGTGCCAGTAGGAGAAACACTGAAGCTTTCTTT.

This rearrangement joins TRBV5-1 to TRBJ2-5; tentative D call: TRBD2 (6 bases). In germline, CDR1 is SGHRS, CDR2 YFSETQ. Trimming took off 1 base at V and 5 bases at J, with 15 bases between the two ends. CDR3 size: 15 residues. In DNA form, the CDR3 reads TGCGCCAGCAGCTTGAAGGCCGGGGGTGGGGAGACCCAGTACTTC. It encodes CASSLKAGGGETQYF.

This clone was counted once. The V call is TRBV5-1, the J call TRBJ2-3; D possibly corresponds to TRBD2 (6 bases). CDR1 SGHRS and CDR2 YFSETQ come from the germline V gene. V gave up 4 bases and J gave up 0 bases, with 12 bases separating them. This CDR3 spans 15 amino acids. The CDR3 here is CASSDWGDSTDTQYF. The CDR3 DNA follows: TGCGCCAGCAGCGATTGGGGGGATAGCACAGATACGCAGTATTTT.

The chain uses TRBV29-1 and TRBJ2-2; TRBD1 might be the D (5 bases). This CDR3 region has 13 residues. Trimming took off 6 bases at V and 1 base at J, with 9 bases between the two ends. The germline CDR1 and CDR2 sequences are SQVTM and ANQGSEA. CDR3 sequence (DNA): TGCAGCGTAGATCAGGGGAACACCGGGGAGCTGTTTTTT. Translating gives CSVDQGNTGELFF.

This rearrangement joins TRBV19 to TRBJ2-7; 10 bases match TRBD2. This CDR3 comprises 15 residues. The germline gives CDR1 LNHDA, CDR2 SQIVND (reference sequence). Trimming at V came to 5 bases and at J to 3 bases, leaving 7 bases not matched to a gene. In nucleotides, the CDR3 is TGTGCCAGTAGTGCACTAGCGGGACCGCGCTACGAGCAGTACTTC. It encodes CASSALAGPRYEQYF.